This is a list of T cell receptor beta chains from one sample in a study of response to subunit inactivated influenza vaccine. TCRdb recomputed calls from the RT-PCR reads with MiXCR, one row per CDR3 protein. The table shows approximately 290,000 distinct CDR3 sequences, with 22% occurring only once. Here the sequenced sample was PBMCs from blood, taken less than 22 months after vaccination. The receptors here all came from a man between 50 and 75 years old who received an inactivated influenza vaccine. The conserved cysteine and the conserved F or W are not part of the CDR3 here. The order of the fields is clone size, D gene, J gene, V gene, CDR3 protein. A D gene is named only where the DNA matches it firmly. Clone size is not always given. Where it is, it says once, few, many or a class for expanded clones.

clone size: few
D gene: TRBD1
J gene: TRBJ1-2
V gene: TRBV14
CDR3 protein: ASSQANPTGTGGLYGYT

clone size: many
D gene: NA
J gene: TRBJ1-6
V gene: TRBV4-2
CDR3 protein: ASSQSTQGNSPLH

clone size: NA
D gene: NA
J gene: TRBJ1-2
V gene: TRBV20-1
CDR3 protein: SANRPNYGYT

clone size: few
D gene: NA
J gene: TRBJ1-6
V gene: TRBV5-1
CDR3 protein: ASRRDPPTSPLH

clone size: NA
D gene: TRBD1
J gene: TRBJ2-1
V gene: TRBV12-3/TRBV12-4
CDR3 protein: ASRKGDRTIGNEQF

clone size: NA
D gene: NA
J gene: TRBJ1-1
V gene: TRBV4-3
CDR3 protein: ASSQDRDVTEAF

clone size: many
D gene: NA
J gene: TRBJ1-2
V gene: TRBV7-2
CDR3 protein: ASSLADRNYGYT

clone size: NA
D gene: TRBD2
J gene: TRBJ2-2
V gene: TRBV24-1
CDR3 protein: ATSDAGWGGTGELF

clone size: few
D gene: TRBD1
J gene: TRBJ1-5
V gene: TRBV20-1
CDR3 protein: SARDSQGVGNGNQPQH

clone size: NA
D gene: NA
J gene: TRBJ2-7
V gene: TRBV11-2
CDR3 protein: ASSLRGLLLSYEQY

clone size: few
D gene: NA
J gene: TRBJ2-5
V gene: TRBV25-1
CDR3 protein: ASSEYHPEETQY

clone size: NA
D gene: TRBD2
J gene: TRBJ2-3
V gene: TRBV7-9
CDR3 protein: ASSPQTSIITDTQY

clone size: NA
D gene: NA
J gene: TRBJ2-1
V gene: TRBV5-4
CDR3 protein: ASSLMGTSSYNEQF

clone size: many
D gene: NA
J gene: TRBJ1-1
V gene: TRBV14
CDR3 protein: ASSLTRNTEAF

clone size: NA
D gene: NA
J gene: TRBJ2-7
V gene: TRBV5-1
CDR3 protein: ASSWSRQDYEQY

clone size: NA
D gene: TRBD1
J gene: TRBJ2-7
V gene: TRBV6-1
CDR3 protein: AAGERQGVSLEQY

clone size: once
D gene: NA
J gene: TRBJ1-4
V gene: TRBV3-1
CDR3 protein: ASSQFNVKGEKLF

clone size: many
D gene: NA
J gene: TRBJ1-2
V gene: TRBV20-1
CDR3 protein: SAIFQSYGYT

clone size: NA
D gene: NA
J gene: TRBJ1-4
V gene: TRBV6-5
CDR3 protein: ASSYSGFSEKLF

clone size: NA
D gene: TRBD2
J gene: TRBJ2-3
V gene: TRBV2
CDR3 protein: ASSPGLAGGDTQY

clone size: NA
D gene: NA
J gene: TRBJ1-6
V gene: TRBV7-3
CDR3 protein: ASSKVAGGSPLH

clone size: NA
D gene: NA
J gene: TRBJ2-1
V gene: TRBV12-3/TRBV12-4
CDR3 protein: ASTIYNEQF

clone size: NA
D gene: NA
J gene: TRBJ1-1
V gene: TRBV12-3/TRBV12-4
CDR3 protein: ASSLTSEAF

clone size: few
D gene: NA
J gene: TRBJ1-1
V gene: TRBV19
CDR3 protein: ASRLLGQSNTEAF

clone size: once
D gene: NA
J gene: TRBJ2-3
V gene: TRBV27
CDR3 protein: ASSPPGTDTQY

clone size: few
D gene: NA
J gene: TRBJ1-2
V gene: TRBV12-3/TRBV12-4
CDR3 protein: ASTKGSYGYT

clone size: many
D gene: NA
J gene: TRBJ1-1
V gene: TRBV5-4
CDR3 protein: ASSTSGWDTEAF